This TCR beta chain was sequenced during a study of regulatory T cells in long-lasting Graves disease. Overall study findings and caveats: The work looked only at peripheral blood and did not look at thyroid tissue. A greater number of public clonotypes (approximately 2,500) was shared by persistent patients than by new patients (approximately 880). Lower TCR diversity was seen in persistent Graves' patients than in newly diagnosed ones.

This clonotype was picked up a small number of times. Its specificity is unknown. This CDR3 is 19 amino acids long. Per the germline V gene, CDR1 is LNHDA and CDR2 is SQIVND (reference sequence). V was pared by 4 bases and J by 0 bases, with 21 bases between. To make TCR beta libraries, researchers used iRepertoire HTBI primers and Arm-PCR of CDR3 regions. TCRdb itself ran the multiplex PCR reads through MiXCR, one entry per CDR3 protein. The data show 390,000 or so distinct CDR3 sequences, 12% seen once. Time point reported: newly diagnosed GD, antithyroid drugs for less than 3 months. PBMC-derived RNA was used for the TCR library. Separately, the same data were catalogued under a study of T cells in Graves' hyperthyroidism and ophthalmopathy. That paper adds: The study enrolled patients aged 18 to 65 with newly diagnosed hyperthyroidism of under 2 months' duration.

This material consisted of peripheral blood mononuclear cells (PBMCs), taken at new diagnosis, from a patient treated with antithyroid drugs. This clonotype was obtained from a woman aged 18-29 years with Graves disease. The genes are TRBV19 and TRBJ2-2; TRBD1 or TRBD2 may be the D gene (5 bases each). This chain's CDR3 is CASSTWDGAKLSNTGELFF. CDR3 sequence (DNA): TGTGCCAGTAGTACCTGGGACGGAGCAAAACTCTCGAACACCGGGGAGCTGTTTTTT.